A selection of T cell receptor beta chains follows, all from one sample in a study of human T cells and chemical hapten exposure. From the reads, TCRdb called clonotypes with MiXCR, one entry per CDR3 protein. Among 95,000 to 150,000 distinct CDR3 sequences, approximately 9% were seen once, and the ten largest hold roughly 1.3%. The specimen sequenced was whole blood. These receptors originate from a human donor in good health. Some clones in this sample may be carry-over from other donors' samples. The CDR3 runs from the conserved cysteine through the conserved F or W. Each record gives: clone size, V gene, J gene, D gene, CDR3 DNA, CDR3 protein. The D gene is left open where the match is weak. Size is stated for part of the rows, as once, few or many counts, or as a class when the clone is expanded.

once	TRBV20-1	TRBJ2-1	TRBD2	TGCAGTGCAGTACTTCAGCGGGAGGTTGACAATGAGCAGTTCTTC	CSAVLQREVDNEQFF
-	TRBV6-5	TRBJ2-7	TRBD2	TGTGCCAGTCTGACTTTAGCGGGAGGAACGTACGAGCAGTACTTC	CASLTLAGGTYEQYF
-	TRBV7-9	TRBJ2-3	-	TGTGCCAGCAGCCCCGTAATGACAGATACGCAGTATTTT	CASSPVMTDTQYF
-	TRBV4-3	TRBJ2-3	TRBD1	TGCGCCAGCAGCCAAGAAGGGGGCCTCACAGATACGCAGTATTTT	CASSQEGGLTDTQYF
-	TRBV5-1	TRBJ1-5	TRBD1	TGCGCCAGCAGCTTGGGTGACAGGGCAAGCAATCAGCCCCAGCATTTT	CASSLGDRASNQPQHF
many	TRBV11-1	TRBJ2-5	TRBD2	TGTGCCAGCAGCCGGACTAGGGAAGAGACCCAGTACTTC	CASSRTREETQYF
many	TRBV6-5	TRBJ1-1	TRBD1	TGTGCCAGCAGTCGCCGGACAGGGATGATACACACTGAAGCTTTCTTT	CASSRRTGMIHTEAFF
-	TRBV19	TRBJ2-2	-	TGTGCCAGTAGTATGTGGGGGGCCTCCGCGAACACCGGGGAGCTGTTTTTT	CASSMWGASANTGELFF
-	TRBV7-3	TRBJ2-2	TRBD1	TGTGCCAGCAGCTTCCGGGACAGGGCACTCGCGAACACCGGGGAGCTGTTTTTT	CASSFRDRALANTGELFF
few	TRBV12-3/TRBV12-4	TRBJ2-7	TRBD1	TGTGCCAGCAGCAGTTATAAGGGGGCGACGGACGAGCAGTACTTC	CASSSYKGATDEQYF
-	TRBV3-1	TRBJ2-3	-	TGTGCCAGCAGCCCCCAGGGAAATACGCAGTATTTT	CASSPQGNTQYF
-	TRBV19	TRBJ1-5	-	TGTGCCAGTACTTGGTCAGGGGATCAGCCCCAGCATTTT	CASTWSGDQPQHF
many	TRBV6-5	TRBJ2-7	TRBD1	TGTGCCAGCAGTTCCCCCGGGACAGGGACCTACGAGCAGTACTTC	CASSSPGTGTYEQYF
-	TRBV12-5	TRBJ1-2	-	TGTGCTAGTGGTTTGGTTGGTTATGGCTACACCTTC	CASGLVGYGYTF
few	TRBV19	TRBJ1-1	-	TGTGCCAGTACCCCACGGGGGGGCTCTACTGAAGCTTTCTTT	CASTPRGGSTEAFF
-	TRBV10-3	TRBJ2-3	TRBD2	TGTGCCACCCGGACTAGCGCAGATACGCAGTATTTT	CATRTSADTQYF
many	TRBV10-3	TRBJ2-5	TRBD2	TGTGCCACCGGACTAGCGGGGGAACAAGAGACCCAGTACTTC	CATGLAGEQETQYF
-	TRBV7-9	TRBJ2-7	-	TGTGCCAGCAGCCGTCTCGGGAGAACCTACGAGCAGTACTTC	CASSRLGRTYEQYF
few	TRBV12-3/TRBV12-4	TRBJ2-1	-	TGTGCCAGCAGTTTAGCGGCACACAATGAGCAGTTCTTC	CASSLAAHNEQFF
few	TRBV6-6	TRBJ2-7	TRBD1	TGTGCCAGCACCAAGGGACAGGGGATCTACGAGCAGTACTTC	CASTKGQGIYEQYF
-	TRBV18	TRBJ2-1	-	TGTGCCAGCTCACCACCGAACACGGACAATGAGCAGTTCTTC	CASSPPNTDNEQFF
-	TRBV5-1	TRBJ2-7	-	TGCGCCAGCAGCTTGTTTCCGGGGGCGAGATACGAGCAGTACTTC	CASSLFPGARYEQYF
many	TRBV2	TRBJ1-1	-	TGTGCCCGGGGGGCAGGACGAGGTACTGAAGCTTTCTTT	CARGAGRGTEAFF